The next 8 T cell receptor beta chains were all read from a single sample in a study of vaccination and CD4 T cells after COVID-19. Scientists ran DNA taken from cultured CD4+ T cells through the Oncomine TCR Beta short-read assay for sequencing. TCRdb itself ran the PCR reads through MiXCR, one entry per CDR3 protein. The sample has 20,000 to 25,000 distinct CDR3 sequences, around 45% seen once. Stated treatment: roughly ten-day PBMC culture with coronavirus spike peptide pools or control peptides (ViraFEST assay). These receptors are not linked to any known antigen. Material: CD4+ T cells from blood, cultured in vitro, obtained before SARS-CoV-2 vaccination. These receptors were taken from a human donor who received a COVID-19 vaccine.

The genes are TRBV25-1 and TRBJ1-1; D gene ambiguous. CDR1 is MGHDK, CDR2 SYGVNS, per germline. This CDR3 has 15 amino acids. V was shortened by 1 base and J by 4 bases, with 13 bases between the two germline ends. The CDR3 sequence is CASSESRRPLTEAFF. CDR3 nucleotides: TGTGCCAGCAGTGAATCTCGGAGGCCGCTCACTGAAGCTTTCTTT.

This rearrangement joins TRBV2 to TRBJ2-3, with D perhaps TRBD1 (6 bases). V shed 3 bases and J shed 4 bases, with 11 bases lying between them. The CDR3 extends over 14 amino acids. Germline V gene lookup returns CDR1 SNHLY and CDR2 FYNNEI. The CDR3 spells CASSEGASADTQYF. CDR3 coding DNA: TGTGCCAGCAGTGAGGGGGCGAGCGCAGATACGCAGTATTTT.

The chain employs TRBV2 and TRBJ1-2; D unresolved. Trimming took off 8 bases at V and 7 bases at J, with 14 bases between the two ends. The CDR3 has 12 amino acids. Germline assignment: CDR1 SNHLY and CDR2 FYNNEI. The CDR3 region is CASGGDPFGYTF. CDR3 bases: TGTGCCAGCGGTGGGGATCCCTTTGGCTACACCTTC.

The gene calls are TRBV24-1 and TRBJ2-3, with D possibly TRBD2 on 6 matching bases. Trimming removed 3 bases from V and 3 bases from J, with 9 bases in between. CDR3 length: 14 residues. The germline V gene encodes CDR1 KGHDR and CDR2 SFDVKD. The CDR3 loop is CATSDHGGTDTQYF. The CDR3 DNA sequence: TGTGCCACCAGTGATCATGGGGGGACAGATACGCAGTATTTT.

This clonotype was seen once. V and J are TRBV7-7 and TRBJ2-3; 10 positions agree with TRBD2. Germline loops: CDR1 SSHAT, CDR2 FNYEAQ (reference sequence). J gave up 7 bases and V 5 bases, and 6 bases lay outside the gene matches. The length of the CDR3 is 14 residues. CDR3 residues: CASSISGGLNTQYF. The CDR3 DNA reads TGTGCCAGCAGCATTAGCGGGGGGCTAAATACGCAGTATTTT.

This clonotype was counted only a few times. This sequence joins TRBV24-1 and TRBJ1-2; D possibly corresponds to TRBD1 (5 bases). The CDR3 runs 14 residues. The germline V gene encodes CDR1 KGHDR and CDR2 SFDVKD. V dropped 3 bases and J dropped 5 bases, with 12 bases sitting between them. Here the CDR3 DNA reads TGTGCCACCAGTGATAACTCCGGGACGTATGGCTACACCTTC. It codes for CATSDNSGTYGYTF.

The chain recombines TRBV11-3 with TRBJ2-3; 7 bases map to TRBD1. Germline CDR1 is SGHNT and CDR2 is YENEEA. The CDR3 runs to 16 residues. The V gene end was trimmed by 3 bases and the J gene end by 2 bases; junction bases not matched to a gene: 8. This CDR3 is CASSLIVGTDTDTQYF. CDR3 sequence (DNA): TGTGCCAGCAGCTTGATCGTAGGGACAGACACAGATACGCAGTATTTT.

This chain links TRBV18 with TRBJ1-2; no clear D gene. Per germline, CDR1 KGHSH and CDR2 LQKENI. The CDR3 is made up of 15 amino acids. Trimming stripped 4 bases from V and 0 bases from J, with 12 bases between. The CDR3 region has the DNA TGTGCCAGCTCACAAAGGGCGCGGGCTAACTATGGCTACACCTTC. Protein product: CASSQRARANYGYTF.